This is a list of T cell receptor beta chains from one sample in a study of shared clonotypes between healthy human individuals. Only in-frame clones appear in the TCRdb table, and some are missing; sequencing was by immunoSEQ multiplex PCR. This table holds about 110,000 clones, just over 65% found once. Sequenced: memory CD8+ T cells sorted from blood. Source of these receptors: a woman in her thirties in good health. Each CDR3 is given with its conserved first and last residue. Fields, in order: CDR3 protein, CDR3 DNA, D gene, V gene, J gene, clone size, CDR3 length. A D gene is named only where the DNA matches it firmly. Clone sizes are given selectively: once, few, many, or a class where the clone is expanded.

CASSVSGTKQNEQFF	TGTGCCAGCAGTGTTTCAGGAACAAAACAGAATGAGCAGTTCTTC	-	TRBV25-1	TRBJ2-1	many	15
CASSQGALEDEQFF	TGCGCCAGCAGCCAAGGGGCTCTAGAGGATGAGCAGTTCTTC	-	TRBV4-1	TRBJ2-1	-	14
CASSYWSSGYYEQYF	TGTGCCAGCAGTTACTGGAGCTCCGGATACTACGAGCAGTACTTC	-	TRBV6-5	TRBJ2-7	-	15
CASSADGTYEQYF	TGTGCCAGCAGCGCCGACGGGACCTACGAGCAGTACTTC	-	TRBV7-8	TRBJ2-7	-	13
CASSQGGGEHTEAFF	TGTGCCAGCAGCCAAGGAGGGGGCGAACACACTGAAGCTTTCTTT	TRBD1	TRBV4-2	TRBJ1-1	-	15
CASSLEGQDTYEQYF	TGTGCCAGCAGCTTAGAAGGACAGGACACCTACGAGCAGTACTTC	TRBD1	TRBV13	TRBJ2-7	-	15
CASRRTGGPYEQYF	TGTGCCAGCAGGCGGACAGGGGGGCCGTACGAGCAGTACTTC	TRBD1	TRBV27	TRBJ2-7	-	14
CASSPVGARYEQYF	TGTGCCAGCAGCCCAGTAGGAGCTCGGTACGAGCAGTACTTC	-	TRBV28	TRBJ2-7	few	14
CASSEGDRRSGNTIYF	TGTGCCAGCAGCGAGGGGGACAGGCGGTCTGGAAACACCATATATTTT	TRBD1	TRBV9	TRBJ1-3	-	16
CATSRDDGSGANVLTF	TGTGCCACCAGCAGAGATGATGGCTCTGGGGCCAACGTCCTGACTTTC	-	TRBV15	TRBJ2-6	few	16
CASSQLGNQPQHF	TGTGCCAGCAGCCAGTTGGGGAATCAGCCCCAGCATTTT	-	TRBV6-5	TRBJ1-5	-	13
CASTLSAEVYQETQYF	TGTGCCAGCACATTGTCAGCGGAGGTGTACCAAGAGACCCAGTACTTC	-	TRBV28	TRBJ2-5	-	16
CASSLASGGYNEQFF	TGCGCCAGCAGCTTGGCCAGCGGGGGTTACAATGAGCAGTTCTTC	TRBD2	TRBV5-1	TRBJ2-1	-	15
CASSPTGNAYEQYF	TGTGCCAGCAGCCCTACAGGGAACGCCTACGAGCAGTACTTC	-	TRBV7-8	TRBJ2-7	-	14
CASSLWDGTYEQYF	TGTGCCAGCAGCTTATGGGACGGTACCTACGAGCAGTACTTC	-	TRBV7-9	TRBJ2-7	few	14
CASSSDSKRYEQYF	TGTGCCAGCAGCTCGGACAGTAAACGCTACGAGCAGTACTTC	-	TRBV5-4	TRBJ2-7	once	14
CASSLDSTLAKNIQYF	TGTGCCAGCAGCTTGGACAGTACTCTAGCCAAAAACATTCAGTACTTC	-	TRBV5-6	TRBJ2-4	-	16
CASSLILNREGHGYTF	TGTGCCAGCAGTTTGATTCTAAACAGGGAGGGTCATGGCTACACCTTC	-	TRBV28	TRBJ1-2	few	16
CASSEGGNIRDRGLGKNIQYF	TGTGCCAGCAGTGAAGGCGGGAATATAAGGGACAGGGGGTTAGGCAAAAACATTCAGTACTTC	TRBD1	TRBV2	TRBJ2-4	-	21
CASKAGTGETGELFF	TGTGCCAGCAAAGCCGGGACAGGGGAGACCGGGGAGCTGTTTTTT	TRBD1	TRBV28	TRBJ2-2	few	15
CATGGVTQYF	TGTGCCACCGGGGGGGTGACCCAGTACTTC	TRBD2	TRBV5-4	TRBJ2-5	-	10
CASSLGTDAWDTEAFF	TGTGCCAGCAGTCTCGGGACGGACGCCTGGGACACTGAAGCTTTCTTT	-	TRBV28	TRBJ1-1	-	16
CASSRTQGAGANVLTF	TGCGCCAGCAGCCGAACCCAGGGGGCCGGGGCCAACGTCCTGACTTTC	TRBD1	TRBV5-1	TRBJ2-6	-	16
CASSQEASSYNEQFF	TGTGCCAGCAGCCAAGAAGCGAGCTCCTACAATGAGCAGTTCTTC	-	TRBV4-2	TRBJ2-1	many	15
CASSQDRVSGSYEQYF	TGCGCCAGCAGCCAAGATAGAGTCTCCGGGTCCTACGAGCAGTACTTC	-	TRBV4-1	TRBJ2-7	-	16
CASSLGGQGYEQYF	TGTGCCAGCAGCTTAGGGGGACAGGGCTACGAGCAGTACTTC	TRBD1	TRBV7-9	TRBJ2-7	-	14
CASGWDRNTEAFF	TGTGCTAGTGGTTGGGACAGGAACACTGAAGCTTTCTTT	TRBD1	TRBV12-5	TRBJ1-1	-	13
CASSLGTGVVNTEAFF	TGTGCCAGCAGTTTAGGGACAGGGGTGGTGAACACTGAAGCTTTCTTT	TRBD1	TRBV27	TRBJ1-1	-	16
CASSYGEGNYNEQYF	TGTGCCAGCAGTTACGGGGAGGGTAACTACAACGAGCAGTACTTC	TRBD2	TRBV6-5	TRBJ2-7	-	15
CASSPLGQGARRGEKLFF	TGTGCCAGCAGTCCGTTGGGACAGGGGGCCAGAAGGGGTGAAAAACTGTTTTTT	TRBD1	TRBV2	TRBJ1-4	once	18
CASSPGGEEEKLFF	TGTGCCAGCTCACCGGGAGGGGAAGAGGAAAAACTGTTTTTT	-	TRBV18	TRBJ1-4	-	14
CASSPSGRGHEQYF	TGCGCCAGCAGTCCTAGCGGGAGAGGCCACGAGCAGTACTTC	TRBD2	TRBV5-1	TRBJ2-7	-	14
CASMGGRYEQYF	TGTGCCAGTATGGGAGGCCGCTACGAGCAGTACTTC	-	TRBV19	TRBJ2-7	-	12
CASFPSGGASTEAFF	TGTGCCAGCTTCCCTTCAGGGGGCGCGAGCACTGAAGCTTTCTTT	TRBD1	TRBV18	TRBJ1-1	few	15
CASSKGQGIAFF	TGTGCCAGCAGCAAGGGTCAGGGGATAGCTTTCTTT	-	TRBV21-1	TRBJ1-1	-	12
CASSLTGGTYNEQFF	TGTGCCAGCAGCTTAACGGGAGGCACCTACAATGAGCAGTTCTTC	TRBD2	TRBV7-9	TRBJ2-1	few	15
CATGGPNYGYTF	TGTGCCACAGGGGGTCCTAACTATGGCTACACCTTC	TRBD1	TRBV28	TRBJ1-2	-	12
CASGVGAAGQSRANVLTF	TGTGCTAGTGGTGTTGGCGCTGCAGGACAAAGTCGGGCCAACGTCCTGACTTTC	-	TRBV12-5	TRBJ2-6	-	18
CASSEWGMRTPEEYEQYF	TGTGCCAGCAGTGAATGGGGTATGAGGACACCGGAGGAGTACGAGCAGTACTTC	-	TRBV25-1	TRBJ2-7	few	18
CASHEGDGYTF	TGTGCCAGTCATGAGGGGGATGGCTACACCTTC	-	TRBV19	TRBJ1-2	-	11
CASSPGTGPNTEAFF	TGTGCCAGCAGCCCGGGGACAGGCCCAAACACTGAAGCTTTCTTT	TRBD1	TRBV9	TRBJ1-1	-	15
CASSLSGEAITLHF	TGTGCCAGCAGTTTATCGGGCGAAGCAATCACCCTCCACTTT	-	TRBV27	TRBJ1-6	many	14
CASSLGSSTDTQYF	TGTGCCAGCAGTCTAGGATCTAGCACAGATACGCAGTATTTT	-	TRBV6-5	TRBJ2-3	-	14
CASTPVVADTGELFF	TGCGCCAGCACCCCGGTGGTAGCGGACACCGGGGAGCTGTTTTTT	-	TRBV10-2	TRBJ2-2	-	15
CASSLVAGGPYEQYF	TGTGCCAGCAGTTTAGTAGCGGGAGGGCCCTACGAGCAGTACTTC	TRBD2	TRBV28	TRBJ2-7	-	15
CASSQEGIGAGGPDDNEQFF	TGCGCCAGCAGCCAAGAGGGGATCGGGGCGGGAGGGCCGGATGACAATGAGCAGTTCTTC	TRBD2	TRBV4-1	TRBJ2-1	-	20
CASSEGLAVYEQYF	TGCGCCAGCAGTGAGGGACTAGCGGTCTACGAGCAGTACTTC	TRBD2	TRBV10-1	TRBJ2-7	-	14
CASSFSNQPQHF	TGTGCCAGCAGTTTCAGCAATCAGCCCCAGCATTTT	-	TRBV27	TRBJ1-5	once	12
CASSYQGLETQYF	TGTGCCAGCAGCTATCAGGGTTTGGAGACCCAGTACTTC	-	TRBV5-4	TRBJ2-5	-	13
CASRIRDTQYF	TGTGCCAGTCGAATCCGAGATACGCAGTATTTT	-	TRBV19	TRBJ2-3	-	11
CASSYGGAYGYTF	TGTGCCAGCAGCTATGGGGGAGCTTATGGCTACACCTTC	-	TRBV7-3	TRBJ1-2	-	13
CASSPGRLNYGYTF	TGTGCCAGCTCACCAGGGCGGTTGAACTATGGCTACACCTTC	-	TRBV18	TRBJ1-2	-	14
CASSQELDGIYEQYF	TGCGCCAGCAGCCAAGAATTGGACGGGATCTACGAGCAGTACTTC	-	TRBV4-1	TRBJ2-7	many	15
CASSGLAGEVTGELFF	TGTGCCAGCAGTGGGTTGGCGGGAGAAGTAACCGGGGAGCTGTTTTTT	TRBD2	TRBV6-1	TRBJ2-2	-	16